Each of the 30 T cell receptor beta chains below was sequenced from the same sample in a study of control samples from healthy donors and cancer patients. Sequenced by immunoSEQ multiplex PCR; TCRdb stores in-frame clones only, minus some. The sample contains some 190,000 clones, roughly nine tenths of which appear only once. Source material: blood. Receptors were obtained from a man aged 25-45 years in good health.

This chain connects TRBV5-4 to TRBJ2-7; D possibly corresponds to TRBD1 (5 bases). V dropped 5 bases and J dropped 4 bases, with 7 bases sitting between them. The germline CDR1 and CDR2 sequences are SGHNT and YYREEE (reference sequence). The CDR3 consists of 11 residues. The CDR3, as DNA: TGTGCCAGCAGTAACAGGTACGAGCAGTACTTC. It yields the protein CASSNRYEQYF. The full variable domain, rest sourced from reference TRBV5-4 and TRBJ2-7, is ETGVTQSPTHLIKTRGQQVTLRCSSQSGHNTVSWYQQALGQGPQFIFQYYREEENGRGNFPPRFSGLQFPNYSSELNVNALELDDSALYLCASSNRYEQYFGPGTRLTVT.

This clone has only one observation. The J gene is TRBJ2-6, the V gene TRBV5-1, with a possible D match to TRBD2 (5 bases). Trimming took 4 bases from V and 0 from J, leaving 8 bases between them. Germline-derived CDR1 and CDR2 are SGHRS and YFSETQ. The CDR3 contains 15 residues. The DNA of the CDR3 is TGCGCCAGCAGCGTGGACTTCTCTGGGGCCAACGTCCTGACTTTC. Its protein product is CASSVDFSGANVLTF.

The J gene is TRBJ2-1, the V gene TRBV28; the match to TRBD1 covers 10 bases. This CDR3 spans 16 amino acids. CDR1 is MDHEN, CDR2 SYDVKM, per germline. After removal of 3 bases from V and 3 bases from J, the junction contained 5 bases not matched to a gene. The DNA for the CDR3 is TGTGCCAGCAGTTTCGGACAGGGGGGAAACTACAATGAGCAGTTCTTC. Protein: CASSFGQGGNYNEQFF. The full variable domain, completed using reference TRBV28 and TRBJ2-1, is DVKVTQSSRYLVKRTGEKVFLECVQDMDHENMFWYRQDPGLGLRLIYFSYDVKMKEKGDIPEGYSVSREKKERFSLILESASTNQTSMYLCASSFGQGGNYNEQFFGPGTRLTVL.

The sample holds a few counts of this clone. The genes are TRBV4-1 and TRBJ2-3; D may match TRBD1 or TRBD2 (5 bases each). Per the germline V gene, CDR1 is MGHRA and CDR2 is YSYEKL. Trimming removed 2 bases at V and 7 bases at J, with 13 bases between. This CDR3 comprises 14 residues. The DNA for the CDR3 is TGCGCCAGCAGCCAACTGGGACCACCGAATACGCAGTATTTT. Translation: CASSQLGPPNTQYF.

This clone was detected a few times. The V call is TRBV7-9, the J call TRBJ1-6; a possible D gene is TRBD1 (5 bases). V dropped 5 bases and J dropped 0 bases, with 17 bases sitting between them. The V gene's germline CDR1 is SEHNR and CDR2 FQNEAQ (reference sequence). CDR3 length: 18 residues. The CDR3 reads CASSLGTYRSSYNSPLHF. The CDR3 DNA reads TGTGCCAGCAGCCTTGGGACTTACCGGAGCTCCTATAATTCACCCCTCCACTTT. Complete variable domain (other parts from reference TRBV7-9 and TRBJ1-6): DTGVSQNPRHKITKRGQNVTFRCDPISEHNRLYWYRQTLGQGPEFLTYFQNEAQLEKSRLLSDRFSAERPKGSFSTLEIQRTEQGDSAMYLCASSLGTYRSSYNSPLHFGNGTRLTVT.

This clone was seen more than once but under ten times. The chain is built from TRBV7-9 and TRBJ2-5; no firm D call. Between the trimmed V and J ends, which lost 1 base and 3 bases, there was a span of 6 bases. Germline assignment: CDR1 SEHNR and CDR2 FQNEAQ (reference sequence). The CDR3 totals 13 residues. CDR3 in amino acids: CASSLGVEETQYF. The CDR3 DNA is TGTGCCAGCAGCTTAGGGGTAGAAGAGACCCAGTACTTC.

The chain has TRBV6-6 and TRBJ1-4; tentatively, D is TRBD1 (6 bases). The V end was cut by 6 bases, the J end by 0 bases, with 14 bases between. The germline V gene encodes CDR1 MNHNY and CDR2 SVGAGI (reference sequence). The CDR3 loop spans 16 amino acids. This CDR3 is CASRRGTRATNEKLFF. CDR3 bases: TGTGCCAGCAGGAGGGGGACCCGTGCAACTAATGAAAAACTGTTTTTT.

This clone was counted once. V and J are TRBV4-1 and TRBJ1-2, with D possibly TRBD1 on 5 matching bases. With 1 base removed from V and 6 bases from J, the gap between germline ends came to 12 bases. Germline values: CDR1 MGHRA, CDR2 YSYEKL. The CDR3 is 14 amino acids. The CDR3 loop reads CASSQGGSGNGYTF. The CDR3 coding sequence is TGCGCCAGCAGCCAAGGTGGGTCAGGGAATGGCTACACCTTC.

Written as DNA, the CDR3 is TGCGCCAGCAGTGAGGGATCAGGGAATGGCTACACCTTC. The encoded protein is CASSEGSGNGYTF. The rearrangement uses TRBV10-2 and TRBJ1-2; perhaps TRBD1 as D (5 bases). In germline, CDR1 is WSHSY, CDR2 SAAADI. V was shortened by 2 bases and J by 6 bases, with 10 bases between the two germline ends. The CDR3 extends over 13 amino acids.

The chain is built from TRBV5-1 and TRBJ1-1; D ambiguous. Germline lookup yields CDR1 SGHRS and CDR2 YFSETQ. There are 14 residues in the CDR3. Trimming shortened V by 0 bases and J by 5 bases, and 11 bases separated the two germline ends. In DNA, the CDR3 is TGCGCCAGCAGCTTGGTGGAGGGCAGAACTGAAGCTTTCTTT. The encoded protein is CASSLVEGRTEAFF. The whole variable domain, filled in from reference TRBV5-1 and TRBJ1-1, reads KAGVTQTPRYLIKTRGQQVTLSCSPISGHRSVSWYQQTPGQGLQFLFEYFSETQRNKGNFPGRFSGRQFSNSRSEMNVSTLELGDSALYLCASSLVEGRTEAFFGQGTRLTVV.

The J gene is TRBJ2-7, the V gene TRBV30, with 9 bases that match TRBD1. CDR3 length equals 16 residues. Trimming took 6 bases from V and 6 from J; bases not matched to a gene: 18. The germline CDR1 and CDR2 sequences are GTSNPN and SVGIG (reference sequence). In DNA form, the CDR3 reads TGTGCCTGCTCCCGAGGAAGGACAGGGGAGGGACGCGAGCAGTACTTC. Amino acid sequence: CACSRGRTGEGREQYF.

This rearrangement joins TRBV3-1 (or the pseudogene TRBV3-2) to TRBJ2-2; D perhaps matches TRBD1 (6 bases). The V end was cut by 5 bases, the J end by 7 bases, with 14 bases between. CDR1 and CDR2 (germline): LGHDT, YNNKEL (reference sequence). The CDR3 covers 14 residues. This CDR3 is CASSIQGSGGELFF. For the CDR3, the DNA is TGTGCCAGCAGCATCCAGGGGTCGGGCGGGGAGCTGTTTTTT.

This chain joins TRBV6-5 and TRBJ1-2, with TRBD1 identical over 9 bases. The CDR3 runs 15 residues. The germline gives CDR1 MNHEY, CDR2 SVGAGI. With 6 bases clipped from V and 4 bases from J, the junction kept 9 bases outside the gene matches. In DNA, the CDR3 is TGTGCCAGCAGCTCACCGGGACAGGGCCTCTATGGCTACACCTTC. Its protein product is CASSSPGQGLYGYTF.

The count of this clone is one. The chain employs TRBV2 and TRBJ1-2, with TRBD1 matching over 7 bases. CDR1 is SNHLY, CDR2 FYNNEI, per germline. This CDR3 is 14 amino acids long. V lost 6 bases, J lost 7 bases, and 11 bases stayed unmatched. The CDR3 sequence is CASRSSGTVFGYTF. In nucleotides, the CDR3 is TGTGCCAGCAGGTCATCCGGGACAGTCTTTGGCTACACCTTC.

The V call is TRBV2, the J call TRBJ2-3; TRBD2 aligns across 12 bases. Germline V CDR1 and CDR2: SNHLY, FYNNEI. With V trimmed by 8 bases and J by 5 bases, 5 bases remained unmatched. This CDR3 is 14 amino acids long. The CDR3 bases are TGTGCCAGCTCGACTAGCGGGGGTGGAGATACGCAGTATTTT. This encodes CASSTSGGGDTQYF.

CDR3 in DNA: TGTGCCAGCTCACCATTGGACAGGGACTATGGCTACACCTTC. Translation gives CASSPLDRDYGYTF. The chain is built from TRBV18 and TRBJ1-2, with TRBD1 matching 8 bases. The CDR3 totals 14 residues. Germline V CDR1 and CDR2: KGHSH, LQKENI. Trimming cost V 2 bases and J 3 bases; bases outside gene matches: 2. Looking up the rest from reference TRBV18 and TRBJ1-2 gives the full variable domain: NAGVMQNPRHLVRRRGQEARLRCSPMKGHSHVYWYRQLPEEGLKFMVYLQKENIIDESGMPKERFSAEFPKEGPSILRIQQVVRGDSAAYFCASSPLDRDYGYTFGSGTRLTVV.

The CDR3, as DNA: TGTGCCAGCAGCTTGGGGTCAGCTTATAATTCACCCCTCCACTTT. It codes for CASSLGSAYNSPLHF. The rearrangement joins TRBV5-6 to TRBJ1-6; unclear D gene. The V gene's germline CDR1 is SGHDT and CDR2 YYEEEE. The V end was cut by 0 bases, the J end by 4 bases, with 8 bases between. There are 15 residues in the CDR3. The whole variable domain, remainder taken from reference TRBV5-6 and TRBJ1-6, is DAGVTQSPTHLIKTRGQQVTLRCSPKSGHDTVSWYQQALGQGPQFIFQYYEEEERQRGNFPDRFSGHQFPNYSSELNVNALLLGDSALYLCASSLGSAYNSPLHFGNGTRLTVT.

The gene calls are TRBV2 and TRBJ2-7; a possible D gene is TRBD1 (6 bases). The germline V gene encodes CDR1 SNHLY and CDR2 FYNNEI. The CDR3 spans 12 residues. V was clipped by 5 bases and J by 3 bases, with 8 bases between them. CDR3 sequence: CASSLQGYEQYF. The DNA for the CDR3 is TGTGCCAGCAGTCTACAGGGCTACGAGCAGTACTTC. The full variable domain, in which reference TRBV2 and TRBJ2-7 provide the parts outside the CDR3, is EPEVTQTPSHQVTQMGQEVILRCVPISNHLYFYWYRQILGQKVEFLVSFYNNEISEKSEIFDDQFSVERPDGSNFTLKIRSTKLEDSAMYFCASSLQGYEQYFGPGTRLTVT.

This rearrangement joins TRBV6-5 to TRBJ2-1; D not certain. The CDR3 consists of 13 residues. Trimming removed 7 bases at V and 6 bases at J, with 13 bases between. CDR1 is MNHEY, CDR2 SVGAGI, per germline. The CDR3 loop reads CASIDASGNEQFF. The CDR3 region has the DNA TGTGCCAGCATAGATGCTTCGGGCAATGAGCAGTTCTTC.

The chain carries TRBV29-1 and TRBJ2-3, with D tentatively TRBD1 (6 bases). The CDR3 has 13 amino acids. V was clipped by 1 base and J by 5 bases, with 10 bases between them. CDR1 and CDR2 (germline): SQVTM, ANQGSEA. CDR3 sequence: CSVEAPTGDTQYF. In DNA, the CDR3 is TGCAGCGTTGAAGCCCCGACAGGAGATACGCAGTATTTT.

This chain connects TRBV7-8 to TRBJ2-6; D gene ambiguous. The CDR3 is 16 residues long. Per germline, CDR1 SGHVS and CDR2 FQNEAQ. The V end lost 1 base, the J end lost 3 bases, and 10 bases lay between the germline ends. CDR3 residues: CASSLEADFGANVLTF. The CDR3 bases are TGTGCCAGCAGCTTAGAGGCTGACTTTGGGGCCAACGTCCTGACTTTC.

V is TRBV5-1 and J is TRBJ1-3; 7 bases map to TRBD1. V lost 5 bases, J lost 2 bases, and 1 base stayed unmatched. The length of the CDR3 is 13 residues. Per the germline V gene, CDR1 is SGHRS and CDR2 is YFSETQ. The CDR3 bases are TGCGCCAGCAGGACAGGGACTGGAAACACCATATATTTT. This translates into CASRTGTGNTIYF.

In this sample, this clone turned up a few times. This sample includes further DNA sequences coding for the same CDR3. The V gene is TRBV2, the J gene TRBJ2-3; 11 bases are shared with TRBD2. The CDR3 is 16 amino acids. Germline CDR1 and CDR2: SNHLY and FYNNEI. V shed 2 bases, J shed 1 base, and the junction held 2 bases outside the gene matches. In DNA form, the CDR3 reads TGTGCCAGCAGTGAATCGACTAGCGGGGGCACAGATACGCAGTATTTT. As protein: CASSESTSGGTDTQYF.

CDR3 sequence: CASSYSREQYF. CDR3 bases: TGTGCCAGCAGTTACTCTCGGGAGCAGTACTTC. This chain connects TRBV6-2 or TRBV6-3 to TRBJ2-7; D gene unclear. The CDR3 sequence is 11 residues long. With 0 bases removed from V and 7 bases from J, the gap between germline ends came to 4 bases. From germline, CDR1 is MNHEY and CDR2 SVGEGT.

This rearrangement joins TRBV9 to TRBJ1-5; tentatively, D is TRBD1 (5 bases). The CDR3 is 14 residues long. Germline loops: CDR1 SGDLS, CDR2 YYNGEE. V was trimmed by 2 bases and J by 7 bases, leaving 13 bases between them. The CDR3: CASSVGQGEQPQHF. The CDR3 bases are TGTGCCAGCAGCGTCGGCCAGGGCGAGCAGCCCCAGCATTTT.

This rearrangement joins TRBV19 to TRBJ2-4, with 8 bases aligning to TRBD1. CDR1 LNHDA and CDR2 SQIVND come from the germline V gene (reference sequence). This CDR3 spans 15 amino acids. With V trimmed by 4 bases and J by 7 bases, 9 bases remained unmatched. CDR3 in amino acids: CASSRTGGRWNIQYF. The CDR3, as DNA: TGTGCCAGTAGTAGAACAGGGGGACGATGGAACATTCAGTACTTC.

The rearrangement joins TRBV7-9 to TRBJ1-6; no reliable D call. The V and J ends lost 8 bases and 10 bases respectively, with 15 bases between them. Germline V CDR1 and CDR2: SEHNR, FQNEAQ (reference sequence). The CDR3 contains 13 residues. DNA for the CDR3: TGTGCCAGCCAAGGCACAGTGGAATCACCCCTCCACTTT. It encodes CASQGTVESPLHF.

The V gene is TRBV2, the J gene TRBJ2-7, with 9 positions matching TRBD1. Germline CDR1 reads SNHLY; CDR2 reads FYNNEI. V lost 4 bases, J lost 4 bases, and 5 bases stayed unmatched. CDR3 length equals 14 residues. CDR3 nucleotide sequence: TGTGCCAGCAGTGCAGCGACAGGGGGTTACGAGCAGTACTTC. Protein: CASSAATGGYEQYF.

This chain joins TRBV29-1 and TRBJ2-5; 9 bases map to TRBD1. CDR1 and CDR2 (germline): SQVTM, ANQGSEA. This CDR3 region has 13 residues. V shed 6 bases, J shed 4 bases, and the junction held 6 bases outside the gene matches. Written as DNA, the CDR3 is TGCAGCGTCCCGGGACAGGGTTTAGAGACCCAGTACTTC. Encoded protein: CSVPGQGLETQYF. The whole variable domain, remainder taken from reference TRBV29-1 and TRBJ2-5, is SAVISQKPSRDICQRGTSLTIQCQVDSQVTMMFWYRQQPGQSLTLIATANQGSEATYESGFVIDKFPISRPNLTFSTLTVSNMSPEDSSIYLCSVPGQGLETQYFGPGTRLLVL.

The CDR3 nucleotides read TGTGCCAGCAGCCAAGATAGTGAGGCGATGAACACTGAAGCTTTCTTT. Residues: CASSQDSEAMNTEAFF. This chain joins TRBV3-1 (or the pseudogene TRBV3-2) and TRBJ1-1; no definite D call. Trimming took off 0 bases at V and 0 bases at J, with 11 bases between the two ends. The CDR3 runs to 16 residues. Germline V gene data show CDR1 as LGHDT and CDR2 as YNNKEL (reference sequence).